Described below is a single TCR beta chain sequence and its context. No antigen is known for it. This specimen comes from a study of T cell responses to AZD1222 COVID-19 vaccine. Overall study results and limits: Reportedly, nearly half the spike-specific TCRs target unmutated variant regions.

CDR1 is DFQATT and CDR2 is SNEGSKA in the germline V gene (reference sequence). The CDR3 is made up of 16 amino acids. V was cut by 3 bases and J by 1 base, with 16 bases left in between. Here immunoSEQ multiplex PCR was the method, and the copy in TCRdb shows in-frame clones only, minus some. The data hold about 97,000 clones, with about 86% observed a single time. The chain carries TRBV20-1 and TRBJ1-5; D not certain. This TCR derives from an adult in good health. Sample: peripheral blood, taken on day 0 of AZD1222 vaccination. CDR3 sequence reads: CSASPLETDSNQPQHF. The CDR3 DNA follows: TGCAGTGCTAGTCCCCTCGAAACAGACAGCAATCAGCCCCAGCATTTT.